This T cell receptor beta chain stems from a study of T-cell memory formation after mild COVID-19. Study background: For the most part, TCR clusters were specific to one donor. General observations from the study: Detection of some responders pre-infection suggested pre-existing cross-reactive memory T cells participated. The SARS-CoV-2 specificity of second-wave clones reaching peak at day 37 remained unverified.

TCRdb itself ran the 5' RACE reads through MiXCR, one entry per CDR3 protein. The table shows 300,000 or so distinct CDR3 sequences, with roughly 16% occurring only once. Trimming removed 3 bases from V and 4 bases from J; junction bases left unmatched: 5. This CDR3 contains 14 residues. The germline CDR1 and CDR2 sequences are SGHVS and FNYEAQ. Notes on this clonotype: Its antigen is undetermined.

Material for sequencing was PBMCs or a T cell subset sorted from them (not recorded which). The clonotype comes from a man aged 18 to 29 who had mild COVID-19 (a few samples of this study predate the infection). Cell type and time point are not known. The chain joins TRBV7-6 to TRBJ1-2; 7 nucleotides match TRBD1. The chain's CDR3 is CASSFQGGGYGYTF. The DNA for the CDR3 is TGTGCCAGCAGCTTCCAGGGGGGAGGCTATGGCTACACCTTC.